The 27 T cell receptor beta chains below come from one sample, sequenced in a study of OX40 agonist ivuxolimab in advanced cancers. Some clones are missing from TCRdb's copy, which holds only in-frame ones; the method was immunoSEQ multiplex PCR. This sample has around 14,000 clones; around four fifths occur once, and the top ten carry 30% to 40%. Sequenced here: CD4+ or CD8+ T cells sorted from blood, sampled in a trial of the OX40 agonist ivuxolimab. Source of these receptors: an adult with an advanced solid tumor such as melanoma, head and neck, liver or kidney cancer.

The chain employs TRBV5-1 and TRBJ2-2, with D unclear. CDR3 length equals 14 residues. The germline gives CDR1 SGHRS, CDR2 YFSETQ. Trimming shortened V by 7 bases and J by 1 base, and 11 bases separated the two germline ends. The CDR3 spells CASRADGNTGELFF. The DNA for the CDR3 is TGCGCCAGCCGAGCCGACGGGAACACCGGGGAGCTGTTTTTT.

The gene calls are TRBV7-2 and TRBJ2-3; a weak D match, TRBD2 (6 bases). The CDR3 runs 15 residues. V was trimmed by 5 bases and J by 2 bases, leaving 14 bases between them. From germline, CDR1 is SGHTA and CDR2 FQGNSA. In DNA, the CDR3 is TGTGCCAGCAGCCCTCGGGCTAGCGTCACAGATACGCAGTATTTT. As protein: CASSPRASVTDTQYF.

This clone has only a few counts. The chain employs TRBV10-2 and TRBJ1-1; unclear D gene. CDR1 is WSHSY and CDR2 is SAAADI in the germline V gene. The CDR3 length is 15 residues. V shed 6 bases and J shed 3 bases, with 17 bases lying between them. This CDR3 reads CASSPEGLWDTEAFF. Written as DNA, the CDR3 is TGCGCCAGCAGCCCAGAGGGCCTGTGGGACACTGAAGCTTTCTTT.

The J gene is TRBJ2-1, the V gene TRBV5-6; D is unclear. Per the germline V gene, CDR1 is SGHDT and CDR2 is YYEEEE. Trimming pared 5 bases from V and 4 bases from J, leaving 10 bases between. CDR3 length: 13 amino acids. CDR3 sequence: CASSVDTYNEQFF. CDR3 DNA: TGTGCCAGCAGTGTTGACACGTACAATGAGCAGTTCTTC.

This clone was picked up a small number of times. The rearrangement links TRBV6-4 to TRBJ1-4, with D hard to call. Germline V lookup: CDR1 MRHNA, CDR2 SNTAGT. V lost 5 bases and J 8 bases, leaving 15 bases between the germline ends. The CDR3 is 14 residues long. CDR3 sequence reads: CASSPGPETEKLFF. The CDR3, as DNA: TGTGCCAGCAGTCCGGGCCCCGAGACGGAAAAACTGTTTTTT.

This CDR3 reads CASSARLAGAYNEQFF. CDR3 in DNA: TGTGCCAGCAGTGCCCGACTAGCGGGGGCCTACAATGAGCAGTTCTTC. V usage is TRBV27 and J usage is TRBJ2-1; 12 nucleotides match TRBD2. The V segment lost 5 bases and the J segment 2 bases; nucleotides outside the gene matches: 4. The CDR3 covers 16 residues. The germline V gene encodes CDR1 MNHEY and CDR2 SMNVEV (reference sequence).

This clone turned up a few times. The gene calls are TRBV18 and TRBJ1-2; possibly TRBD1 for D (6 bases). The V end was cut by 2 bases, the J end by 6 bases, with 13 bases between. The CDR3 has 14 residues. CDR1 KGHSH and CDR2 LQKENI come from the germline V gene. The CDR3 DNA follows: TGTGCCAGCTCACCAAATGGGGGGCACAATGGCTACACCTTC. It translates to CASSPNGGHNGYTF.

This chain joins TRBV11-2 and TRBJ2-3, with 10 bases lining up with TRBD2. The CDR3 runs 16 residues. After removal of 5 bases from V and 4 bases from J, the junction contained 9 bases not matched to a gene. Per germline, CDR1 SGHAT and CDR2 FQNNGV. CDR3 in amino acids: CASSQPTSGNPDTQYF. In DNA form, the CDR3 reads TGTGCCAGCAGCCAGCCTACTAGCGGGAACCCAGATACGCAGTATTTT.

The chain uses TRBV2 and TRBJ2-7; perhaps TRBD1 as D (6 bases). There are 14 residues in the CDR3. CDR1 is SNHLY, CDR2 FYNNEI, per germline. The germline V and J ends were trimmed by 6 bases and 7 bases, with 19 bases remaining between them. The CDR3 DNA follows: TGTGCCAGCAGGGCGACAGGTTTCCAGGAGGAGCAGTACTTC. This translates into CASRATGFQEEQYF.

The J gene is TRBJ2-3, the V gene TRBV28, with a possible D match to TRBD1 (6 bases). Germline assignment: CDR1 MDHEN and CDR2 SYDVKM. Trimming left V 5 bases short and J 6 bases short, with 12 bases between. The length of the CDR3 is 13 residues. CDR3 region: CASSPTGTDTQYF. The CDR3 DNA reads as TGTGCCAGCAGTCCTACAGGGACGGATACGCAGTATTTT.

This clone was counted a few times. This chain uses TRBV28 with TRBJ2-5; either TRBD1 or TRBD2 may fit D (5 bases each). Between the trimmed V and J ends, which lost 7 bases and 1 base, there was a span of 16 bases. Germline lookup yields CDR1 MDHEN and CDR2 SYDVKM. The CDR3 covers 15 residues. CDR3 sequence (DNA): TGTGCCAGCACCTACACGGGACGAAGCCAAGAGACCCAGTACTTC. This encodes CASTYTGRSQETQYF.

The chain links TRBV30 to TRBJ2-1; TRBD2 agrees at 12 bases. Germline loops: CDR1 GTSNPN, CDR2 SVGIG (reference sequence). This CDR3 is built from 18 residues. J lost 0 bases, V lost 1 base, and 7 bases had no gene match. As DNA, the CDR3 is TGTGCCTGGAGTGGGACTAGCGGGACTCCAAGCTCCTACAATGAGCAGTTCTTC. Protein sequence: CAWSGTSGTPSSYNEQFF.

This clone was counted a single time. This chain uses TRBV6-5 with TRBJ2-1; TRBD2 matches 11 bases. CDR1 is MNHEY, CDR2 SVGAGI, per germline. The CDR3 has 15 residues. V lost 6 bases and J lost 5; bases outside the gene matches: 6. CDR3 DNA: TGTGCCAGCAGGGATGGGACTAGCGGAAACAATGAGCAGTTCTTC. This gives the protein CASRDGTSGNNEQFF.

By share, this clone ranks as medium-sized. This chain connects TRBV2 to TRBJ2-7; no clear D. The V end was cut by 4 bases, the J end by 1 base, with 14 bases between. CDR3 length: 15 amino acids. Germline V gene data show CDR1 as SNHLY and CDR2 as FYNNEI. For the CDR3, the DNA is TGTGCCAGCAGTGGGAACAGATTGGCGTCCTACGAGCAGTACTTC. Translating it yields CASSGNRLASYEQYF.

CDR3 amino acids: CASSLPTDNEQFF. CDR3 DNA: TGTGCCAGCAGCCTACCGACAGACAATGAGCAGTTCTTC. The chain is built from TRBV7-6 and TRBJ2-1, with D tentatively TRBD1 (5 bases). CDR1 and CDR2 from the germline V gene are SGHVS and FNYEAQ. This CDR3 has 13 residues. V lost 5 bases, J lost 5 bases, and 10 bases lay in between.

The rearrangement uses TRBV10-2 and TRBJ2-7; D is unclear. Between the trimmed V and J ends, which lost 8 bases and 4 bases, there was a span of 12 bases. The CDR3 is 12 residues long. The germline V gene encodes CDR1 WSHSY and CDR2 SAAADI. The CDR3 here is CASASLGYEQYF. CDR3 bases: TGCGCCAGCGCTTCTTTGGGGTACGAGCAGTACTTC.

The genes are TRBV15 and TRBJ2-7; TRBD2 is a possible D gene (5 bases). The CDR3 covers 15 residues. Looked up from germline, CDR1 is LNHNV and CDR2 is YYDKDF (reference sequence). V was shortened by 3 bases and J by 1 base, with 13 bases between the two germline ends. The CDR3 DNA reads as TGTGCCACCAGCAGTATTACTAGGAATTCCTACGAGCAGTACTTC. Its protein product is CATSSITRNSYEQYF.

This chain joins TRBV7-9 and TRBJ2-5; possibly TRBD1 for D (6 bases). V lost 3 bases and J 3 bases, leaving 14 bases between the germline ends. Germline loops: CDR1 SEHNR, CDR2 FQNEAQ (reference sequence). The CDR3 has 15 residues. Here the CDR3 reads CASSFGTAGEETQYF. The DNA for the CDR3 is TGTGCCAGCAGCTTTGGGACGGCAGGGGAAGAGACCCAGTACTTC.

CDR3 region: CASSEGGETQYF. CDR3 bases: TGTGCCAGCAGCGAAGGGGGAGAGACCCAGTACTTC. The chain is built from TRBV13 and TRBJ2-5; D is possibly TRBD1 (6 bases). The CDR3 runs to 12 residues. Germline assignment: CDR1 PRHDT and CDR2 FYEKMQ (reference sequence). V shed 5 bases and J shed 4 bases, with 8 bases lying between them. The full variable domain, with the rest looked up from reference TRBV13 and TRBJ2-5, is AAGVIQSPRHLIKEKRETATLKCYPIPRHDTVYWYQQGPGQDPQFLISFYEKMQSDKGSIPDRFSAQQFSDYHSELNMSSLELGDSALYFCASSEGGETQYFGPGTRLLVL.

This clone turned up a few times. This chain joins TRBV9 and TRBJ2-1; no firm D call. This CDR3 has 14 amino acids. The germline gives CDR1 SGDLS, CDR2 YYNGEE. The V gene lost 0 bases and the J gene lost 6 bases, with 10 bases spanning the gap. CDR3 in amino acids: CASSVGSLTNEQFF. The CDR3 region has the DNA TGTGCCAGCAGCGTAGGATCCCTGACCAATGAGCAGTTCTTC.

The chain has TRBV21-1 and TRBJ1-2; the table's D call of TRBD1 was not tested on the DNA. TRBV21-1 is assigned pseudogene status. The CDR3 covers 14 residues. CDR3 in DNA: TGTGCCAGCAGCAAAGCAACAGGCGAACATGGCTACACCTTC. It is translated as CASSKATGEHGYTF.

The genes are TRBV5-1 and TRBJ2-7; the D is unclear. The CDR3 covers 13 residues. The germline V and J ends were trimmed by 4 bases and 1 base, with 9 bases remaining between them. Germline V gene data show CDR1 as SGHRS and CDR2 as YFSETQ. This CDR3 reads CASSPLGSYEQYF. DNA of the CDR3: TGCGCCAGCAGCCCCCTAGGGTCCTACGAGCAGTACTTC.

The chain uses TRBV21-1 and TRBJ2-7; no check of the table's D call, TRBD2, against the DNA was made. TRBV21-1 is reported as a pseudogene. The CDR3 length is 18 residues. In DNA, the CDR3 is TGTGCCAGCAGCAAAGCGCGTGGGTCTGAGGGAGGGAGGAAAGAGCAGTACTTC. This encodes CASSKARGSEGGRKEQYF.

Only a few counts were recorded for this clone. The gene calls are TRBV7-9 and TRBJ2-1; 7 nucleotides match TRBD2. The CDR3 runs to 13 residues. Germline CDR1 reads SEHNR; CDR2 reads FQNEAQ (reference sequence). J lost 7 bases, V lost 1 base, and 1 base had no gene match. The CDR3 sequence is CASSLGTSNEQFF. The CDR3 coding sequence is TGTGCCAGCAGCTTAGGGACTAGTAATGAGCAGTTCTTC.

The chain combines TRBV25-1 with TRBJ1-2; 9 bases map to TRBD1. The trim removed 2 bases at V and 8 bases at J, leaving 6 bases unmatched. Germline V gene lookup returns CDR1 MGHDK and CDR2 SYGVNS. The length of the CDR3 is 14 residues. The CDR3 reads CASSERKTGGGYTF. DNA for the CDR3: TGTGCCAGCAGTGAACGCAAGACAGGGGGAGGCTACACCTTC.

The chain employs TRBV2 and TRBJ2-7; the match to TRBD2 covers 10 bases. Germline values: CDR1 SNHLY, CDR2 FYNNEI. This CDR3 comprises 18 residues. After removal of 2 bases from V and 7 bases from J, the junction contained 17 bases not matched to a gene. The CDR3 is CASSEPPWSGRANGEQYF. CDR3 bases: TGTGCCAGCAGTGAACCGCCTTGGAGCGGGAGGGCCAATGGGGAGCAGTACTTC.

The J gene is TRBJ2-1, the V gene TRBV30; no firm D call. CDR1 is GTSNPN, CDR2 SVGIG, per germline (reference sequence). V dropped 5 bases and J dropped 1 base, with 3 bases sitting between them. The CDR3 is 11 amino acids. The DNA for the CDR3 is TGTGCCTGGTGGTCCTACAATGAGCAGTTCTTC. As protein: CAWWSYNEQFF.